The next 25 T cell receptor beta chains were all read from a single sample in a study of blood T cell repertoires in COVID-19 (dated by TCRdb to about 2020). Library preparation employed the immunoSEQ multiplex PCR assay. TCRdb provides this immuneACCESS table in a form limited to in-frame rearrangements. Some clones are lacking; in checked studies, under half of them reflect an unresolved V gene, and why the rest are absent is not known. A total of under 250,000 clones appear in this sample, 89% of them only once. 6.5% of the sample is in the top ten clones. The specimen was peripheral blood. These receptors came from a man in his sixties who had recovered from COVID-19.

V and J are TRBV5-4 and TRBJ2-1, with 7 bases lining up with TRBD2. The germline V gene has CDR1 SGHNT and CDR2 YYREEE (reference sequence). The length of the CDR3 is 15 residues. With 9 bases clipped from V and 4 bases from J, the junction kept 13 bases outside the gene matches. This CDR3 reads CATHGGGIFYNEQFF. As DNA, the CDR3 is TGTGCCACCCATGGGGGGGGGATCTTTTACAATGAGCAGTTCTTC.

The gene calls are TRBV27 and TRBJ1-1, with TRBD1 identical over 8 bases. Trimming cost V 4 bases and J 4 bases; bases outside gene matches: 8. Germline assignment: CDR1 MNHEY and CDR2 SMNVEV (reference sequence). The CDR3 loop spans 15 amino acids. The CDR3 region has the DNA TGTGCCAGCAGTTCCCCGCACAGGGGGGGCACTGAAGCTTTCTTT. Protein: CASSSPHRGGTEAFF.

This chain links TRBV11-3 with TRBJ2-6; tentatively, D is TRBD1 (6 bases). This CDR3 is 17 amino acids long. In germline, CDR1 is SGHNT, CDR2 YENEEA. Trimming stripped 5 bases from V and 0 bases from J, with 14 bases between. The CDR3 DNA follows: TGTGCCAGCAGCCCGGACAGTCCGAACTCTGGGGCCAACGTCCTGACTTTC. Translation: CASSPDSPNSGANVLTF.

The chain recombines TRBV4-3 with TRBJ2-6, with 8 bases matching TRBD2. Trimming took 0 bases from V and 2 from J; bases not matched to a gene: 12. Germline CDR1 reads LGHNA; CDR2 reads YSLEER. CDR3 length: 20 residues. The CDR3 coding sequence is TGCGCCAGCAGCCAAGATATGGCAGCGGGAGTGCTAGCTGGGGCCAACGTCCTGACTTTC. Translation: CASSQDMAAGVLAGANVLTF.

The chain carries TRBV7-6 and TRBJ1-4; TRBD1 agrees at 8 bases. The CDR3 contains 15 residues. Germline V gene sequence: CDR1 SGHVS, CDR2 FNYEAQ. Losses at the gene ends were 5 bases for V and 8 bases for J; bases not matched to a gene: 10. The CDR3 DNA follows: TGTGCCAGCAGCCCCTCCGGGACAGGAACCGAAAAACTGTTTTTT. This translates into CASSPSGTGTEKLFF.

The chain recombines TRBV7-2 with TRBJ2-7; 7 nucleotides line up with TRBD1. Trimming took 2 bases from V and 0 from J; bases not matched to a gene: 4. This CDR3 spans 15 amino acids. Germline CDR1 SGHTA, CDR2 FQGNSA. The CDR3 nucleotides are TGTGCCAGCAGCTTAACGGGACAGAGCTCCTACGAGCAGTACTTC. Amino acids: CASSLTGQSSYEQYF.

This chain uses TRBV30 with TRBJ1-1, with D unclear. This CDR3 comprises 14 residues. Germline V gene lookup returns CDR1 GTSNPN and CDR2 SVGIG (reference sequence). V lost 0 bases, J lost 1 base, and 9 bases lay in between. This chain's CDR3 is CAWSVDAGNTEAFF. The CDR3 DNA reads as TGTGCCTGGAGTGTAGATGCGGGGAACACTGAAGCTTTCTTT.

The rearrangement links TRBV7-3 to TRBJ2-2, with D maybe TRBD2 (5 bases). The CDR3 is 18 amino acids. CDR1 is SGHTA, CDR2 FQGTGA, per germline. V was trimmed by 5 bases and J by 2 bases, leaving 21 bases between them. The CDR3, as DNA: TGTGCCAGCAGCCTAGCCAGAGCGGCGGACGATAACACCGGGGAGCTGTTTTTT. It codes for CASSLARAADDNTGELFF.

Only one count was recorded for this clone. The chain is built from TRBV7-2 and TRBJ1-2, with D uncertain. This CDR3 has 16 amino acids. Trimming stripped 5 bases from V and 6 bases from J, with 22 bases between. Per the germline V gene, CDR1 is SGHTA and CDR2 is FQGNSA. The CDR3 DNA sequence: TGTGCCAGCAGCCCGACCGCCGGGAGCAACTACGATGGCTACACCTTC. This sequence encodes CASSPTAGSNYDGYTF.

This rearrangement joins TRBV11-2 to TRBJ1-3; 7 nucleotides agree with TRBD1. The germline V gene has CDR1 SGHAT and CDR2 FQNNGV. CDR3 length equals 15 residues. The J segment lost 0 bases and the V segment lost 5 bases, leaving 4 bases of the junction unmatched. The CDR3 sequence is CASSQRTGSGNTIYF. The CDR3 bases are TGTGCCAGCAGCCAAAGGACAGGCTCTGGAAACACCATATATTTT. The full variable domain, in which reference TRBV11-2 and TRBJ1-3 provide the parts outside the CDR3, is EAGVAQSPRYKIIEKRQSVAFWCNPISGHATLYWYQQILGQGPKLLIQFQNNGVVDDSQLPKDRFSAERLKGVDSTLKIQPAKLEDSAVYLCASSQRTGSGNTIYFGEGSWLTVV.

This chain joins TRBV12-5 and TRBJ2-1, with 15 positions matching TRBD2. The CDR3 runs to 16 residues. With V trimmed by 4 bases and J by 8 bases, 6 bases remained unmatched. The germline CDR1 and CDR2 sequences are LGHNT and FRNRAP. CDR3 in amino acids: CASGSGLAGGGDEQFF. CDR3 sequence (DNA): TGTGCTAGTGGTTCGGGACTAGCGGGGGGAGGGGATGAGCAGTTCTTC.

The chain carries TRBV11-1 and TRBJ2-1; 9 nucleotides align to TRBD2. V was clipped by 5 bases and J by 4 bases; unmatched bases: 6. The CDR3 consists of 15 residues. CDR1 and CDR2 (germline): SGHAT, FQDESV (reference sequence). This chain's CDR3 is CASSPSAGGYNEQFF. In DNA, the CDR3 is TGTGCCAGCAGCCCCTCAGCGGGGGGATACAATGAGCAGTTCTTC.

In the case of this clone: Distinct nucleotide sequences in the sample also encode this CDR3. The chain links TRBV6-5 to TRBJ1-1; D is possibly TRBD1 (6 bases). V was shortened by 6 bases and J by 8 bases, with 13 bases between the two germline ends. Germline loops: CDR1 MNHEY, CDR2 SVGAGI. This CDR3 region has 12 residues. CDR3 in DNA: TGTGCCAGCAGCAACAGGGTCGCCGAAGCTTTCTTT. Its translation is CASSNRVAEAFF.

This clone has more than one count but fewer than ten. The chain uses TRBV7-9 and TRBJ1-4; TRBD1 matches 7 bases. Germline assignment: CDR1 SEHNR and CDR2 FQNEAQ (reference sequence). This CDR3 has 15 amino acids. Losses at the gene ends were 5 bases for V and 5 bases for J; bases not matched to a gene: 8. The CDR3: CASSSTGDRNEKLFF. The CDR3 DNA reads TGTGCCAGCAGCAGTACGGGGGACAGAAATGAAAAACTGTTTTTT.

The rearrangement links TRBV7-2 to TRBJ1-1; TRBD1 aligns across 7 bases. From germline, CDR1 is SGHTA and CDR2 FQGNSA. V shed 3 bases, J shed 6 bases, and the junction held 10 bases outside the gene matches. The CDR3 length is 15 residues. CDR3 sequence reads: CASSFDDRVEAEAFF. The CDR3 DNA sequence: TGTGCCAGCAGCTTCGACGACAGGGTCGAGGCTGAAGCTTTCTTT.

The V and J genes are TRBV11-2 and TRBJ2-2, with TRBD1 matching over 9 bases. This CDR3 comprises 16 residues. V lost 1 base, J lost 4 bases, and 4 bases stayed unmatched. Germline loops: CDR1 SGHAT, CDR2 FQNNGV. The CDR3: CASSLGVGQGTGELFF. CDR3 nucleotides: TGTGCCAGCAGCTTAGGAGTGGGACAGGGCACCGGGGAGCTGTTTTTT. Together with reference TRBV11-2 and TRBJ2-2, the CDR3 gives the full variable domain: EAGVAQSPRYKIIEKRQSVAFWCNPISGHATLYWYQQILGQGPKLLIQFQNNGVVDDSQLPKDRFSAERLKGVDSTLKIQPAKLEDSAVYLCASSLGVGQGTGELFFGEGSRLTVL.

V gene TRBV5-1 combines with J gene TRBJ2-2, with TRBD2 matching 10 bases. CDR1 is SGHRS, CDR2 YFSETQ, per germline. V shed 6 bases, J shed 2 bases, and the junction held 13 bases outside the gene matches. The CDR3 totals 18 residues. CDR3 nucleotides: TGCGCCAGCACGCTCCGGGCTAGCGGGGGACTAAACACCGGGGAGCTGTTTTTT. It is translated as CASTLRASGGLNTGELFF.

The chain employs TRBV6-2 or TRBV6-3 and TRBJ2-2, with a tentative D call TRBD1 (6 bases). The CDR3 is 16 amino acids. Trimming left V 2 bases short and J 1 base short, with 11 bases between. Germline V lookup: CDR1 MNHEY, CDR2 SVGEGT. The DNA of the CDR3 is TGTGCCAGCAGTTACCAGCAGGGGATGAACACCGGGGAGCTGTTTTTT. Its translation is CASSYQQGMNTGELFF.

The CDR3 nucleotides read TGCGCCAGCAGCCAAGTCAGGCGTTCGACAACTAATGAAAAACTGTTTTTT. It yields the protein CASSQVRRSTTNEKLFF. The V gene is TRBV4-1, the J gene TRBJ1-4; D call uncertain. V lost 1 base, J lost 0 bases, and 12 bases lay in between. Germline V gene sequence: CDR1 MGHRA, CDR2 YSYEKL. The CDR3 spans 17 residues.

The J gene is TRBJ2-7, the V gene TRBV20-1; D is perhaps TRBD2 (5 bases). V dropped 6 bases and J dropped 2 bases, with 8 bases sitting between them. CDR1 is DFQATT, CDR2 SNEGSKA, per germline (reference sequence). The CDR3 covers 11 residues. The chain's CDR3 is CSAGGPYEQYF. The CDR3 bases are TGCAGTGCCGGAGGCCCCTACGAGCAGTACTTC.

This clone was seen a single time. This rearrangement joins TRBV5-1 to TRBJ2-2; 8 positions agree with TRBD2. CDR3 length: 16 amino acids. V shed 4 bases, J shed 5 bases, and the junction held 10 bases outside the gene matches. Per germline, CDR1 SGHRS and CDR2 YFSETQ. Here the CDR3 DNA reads TGCGCCAGCAGCGCCCCCGGGGGGGCACGAACCGGGGAGCTGTTTTTT. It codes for CASSAPGGARTGELFF.

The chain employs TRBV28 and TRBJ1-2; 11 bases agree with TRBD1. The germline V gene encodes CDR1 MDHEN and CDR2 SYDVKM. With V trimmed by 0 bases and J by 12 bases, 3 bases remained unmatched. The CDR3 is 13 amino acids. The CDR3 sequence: CASSLWDRGRNTF. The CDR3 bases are TGTGCCAGCAGTTTATGGGACAGGGGGCGCAACACCTTC.

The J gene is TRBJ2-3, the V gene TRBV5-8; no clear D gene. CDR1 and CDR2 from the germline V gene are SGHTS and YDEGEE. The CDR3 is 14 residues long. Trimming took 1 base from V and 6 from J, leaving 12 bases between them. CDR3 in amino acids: CASSLKLTPDTQYF. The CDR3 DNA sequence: TGTGCCAGCAGCTTGAAGCTTACCCCTGATACGCAGTATTTT.

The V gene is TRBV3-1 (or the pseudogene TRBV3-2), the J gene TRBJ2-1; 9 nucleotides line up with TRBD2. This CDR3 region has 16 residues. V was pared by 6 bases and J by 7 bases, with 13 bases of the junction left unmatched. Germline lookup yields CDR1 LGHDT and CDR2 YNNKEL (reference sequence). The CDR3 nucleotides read TGTGCCAGCAGTTCCCGTGGCGGGGGGGCTAAAAATGAGCAGTTCTTC. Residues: CASSSRGGGAKNEQFF.

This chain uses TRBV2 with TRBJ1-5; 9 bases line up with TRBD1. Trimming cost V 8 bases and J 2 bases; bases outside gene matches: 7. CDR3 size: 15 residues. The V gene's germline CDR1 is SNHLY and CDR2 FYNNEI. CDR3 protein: CASGTGSAGNQPQHF. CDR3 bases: TGTGCCAGCGGGACAGGGAGCGCGGGCAATCAGCCCCAGCATTTT. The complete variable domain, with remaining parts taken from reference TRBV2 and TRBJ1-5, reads EPEVTQTPSHQVTQMGQEVILRCVPISNHLYFYWYRQILGQKVEFLVSFYNNEISEKSEIFDDQFSVERPDGSNFTLKIRSTKLEDSAMYFCASGTGSAGNQPQHFGDGTRLSIL.